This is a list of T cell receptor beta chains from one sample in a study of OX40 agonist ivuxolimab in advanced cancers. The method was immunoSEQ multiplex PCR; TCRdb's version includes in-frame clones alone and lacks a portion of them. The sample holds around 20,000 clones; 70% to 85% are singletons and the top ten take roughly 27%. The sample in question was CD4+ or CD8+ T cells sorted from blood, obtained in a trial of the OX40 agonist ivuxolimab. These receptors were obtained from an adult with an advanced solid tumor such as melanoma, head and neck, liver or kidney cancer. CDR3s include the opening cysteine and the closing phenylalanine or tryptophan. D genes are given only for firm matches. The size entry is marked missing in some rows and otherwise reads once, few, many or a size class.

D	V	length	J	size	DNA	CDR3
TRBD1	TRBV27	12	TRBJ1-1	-	TGTGCCAGCGGAACAGGGGGTGCTGAAGCTTTCTTT	CASGTGGAEAFF
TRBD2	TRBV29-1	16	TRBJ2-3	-	TGCGGGGGATTTAAGCGGGAGTCGTCTAGCACAGATACGCAGTATTTT	CGGFKRESSSTDTQYF
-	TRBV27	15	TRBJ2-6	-	TGTGCCAGCAGACTACAGGGTTTTGGGGCCAACGTCCTGACTTTC	CASRLQGFGANVLTF
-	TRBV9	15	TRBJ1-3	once	TGTGCCAGCAGCGTAGACGGGAGCTCTGGAAACACCATATATTTT	CASSVDGSSGNTIYF
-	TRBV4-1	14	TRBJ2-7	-	TGCGCCAGCAGCCAAGTACCGGCCGGGCGGGAGCAGTACTTC	CASSQVPAGREQYF
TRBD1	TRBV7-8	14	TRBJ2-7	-	TGTGCCAGCAGCGAAAACAGGGGCGCCTACGAGCAGTACTTC	CASSENRGAYEQYF
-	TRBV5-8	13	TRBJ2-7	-	TGTGCCAGCAGCTTGGGCCAGTTCTACGAGCAGTACTTC	CASSLGQFYEQYF
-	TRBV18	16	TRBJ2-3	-	TGTGCCAGCTCACTCCGGGCACAGAGCCCCACAGATACGCAGTATTTT	CASSLRAQSPTDTQYF
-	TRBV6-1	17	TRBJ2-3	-	TGTGCCAGCAGTGAATGGGGGTTCGGGGCTAGCACAGATACGCAGTATTTT	CASSEWGFGASTDTQYF
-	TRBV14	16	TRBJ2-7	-	TGTGCCAGCAGCCAAGAGATGGGGGCTAGGCTTGATGAGCAGTACTTC	CASSQEMGARLDEQYF
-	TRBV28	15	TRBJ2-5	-	TGTGCCAGCAGTTTCTTCCCCAGGGAGCAAGAGACCCAGTACTTC	CASSFFPREQETQYF
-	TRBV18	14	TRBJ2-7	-	TGTGCCAGCTCACCGCACCCTGACTCCTACGAGCAGTACTTC	CASSPHPDSYEQYF
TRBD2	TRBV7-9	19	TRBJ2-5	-	TGTGCCAGCAGCTTAATCCGTAGCGGGAGTACTGGGTACCAAGAGACCCAGTACTTC	CASSLIRSGSTGYQETQYF
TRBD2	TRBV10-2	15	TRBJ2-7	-	TGCGCCAGCAGTGAGTCGTCTAGCGGCTCCTACGAGCAGTACTTC	CASSESSSGSYEQYF
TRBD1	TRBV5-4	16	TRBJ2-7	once	TGTGCCAGCAGCTACCTCCTAGGACAGGGGGCAGGCGAGCAGTACTTC	CASSYLLGQGAGEQYF
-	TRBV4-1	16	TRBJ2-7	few	TGCGCCAGCAGCCAAGATCTTGTACAGTCCGCCTACGAGCAGTACTTC	CASSQDLVQSAYEQYF
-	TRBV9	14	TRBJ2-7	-	TGTGCCAGCAGCCCGCGGACAAAGACCTACGAGCAGTACTTC	CASSPRTKTYEQYF
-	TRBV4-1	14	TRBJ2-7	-	TGCGCCAGCAGCCAAACCGAAACCGGTTACGAGCAGTACTTC	CASSQTETGYEQYF
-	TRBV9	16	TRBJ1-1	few	TGTGCCAGCAGCGTAGAGGGGACACTGGATGGCACTGAAGCTTTCTTT	CASSVEGTLDGTEAFF
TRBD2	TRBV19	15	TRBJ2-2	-	TGTGCCACTAAGCGGGAGGGCCGGGACACCGGGGAGCTGTTTTTT	CATKREGRDTGELFF
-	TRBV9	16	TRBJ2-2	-	TGTGCCAGCAGCGGGTGGGGATTCGCGAACACCGGGGAGCTGTTTTTT	CASSGWGFANTGELFF
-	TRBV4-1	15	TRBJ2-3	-	TGCGCCAGCAGCCAAGAAGGGGTTAGCACAGATACGCAGTATTTT	CASSQEGVSTDTQYF